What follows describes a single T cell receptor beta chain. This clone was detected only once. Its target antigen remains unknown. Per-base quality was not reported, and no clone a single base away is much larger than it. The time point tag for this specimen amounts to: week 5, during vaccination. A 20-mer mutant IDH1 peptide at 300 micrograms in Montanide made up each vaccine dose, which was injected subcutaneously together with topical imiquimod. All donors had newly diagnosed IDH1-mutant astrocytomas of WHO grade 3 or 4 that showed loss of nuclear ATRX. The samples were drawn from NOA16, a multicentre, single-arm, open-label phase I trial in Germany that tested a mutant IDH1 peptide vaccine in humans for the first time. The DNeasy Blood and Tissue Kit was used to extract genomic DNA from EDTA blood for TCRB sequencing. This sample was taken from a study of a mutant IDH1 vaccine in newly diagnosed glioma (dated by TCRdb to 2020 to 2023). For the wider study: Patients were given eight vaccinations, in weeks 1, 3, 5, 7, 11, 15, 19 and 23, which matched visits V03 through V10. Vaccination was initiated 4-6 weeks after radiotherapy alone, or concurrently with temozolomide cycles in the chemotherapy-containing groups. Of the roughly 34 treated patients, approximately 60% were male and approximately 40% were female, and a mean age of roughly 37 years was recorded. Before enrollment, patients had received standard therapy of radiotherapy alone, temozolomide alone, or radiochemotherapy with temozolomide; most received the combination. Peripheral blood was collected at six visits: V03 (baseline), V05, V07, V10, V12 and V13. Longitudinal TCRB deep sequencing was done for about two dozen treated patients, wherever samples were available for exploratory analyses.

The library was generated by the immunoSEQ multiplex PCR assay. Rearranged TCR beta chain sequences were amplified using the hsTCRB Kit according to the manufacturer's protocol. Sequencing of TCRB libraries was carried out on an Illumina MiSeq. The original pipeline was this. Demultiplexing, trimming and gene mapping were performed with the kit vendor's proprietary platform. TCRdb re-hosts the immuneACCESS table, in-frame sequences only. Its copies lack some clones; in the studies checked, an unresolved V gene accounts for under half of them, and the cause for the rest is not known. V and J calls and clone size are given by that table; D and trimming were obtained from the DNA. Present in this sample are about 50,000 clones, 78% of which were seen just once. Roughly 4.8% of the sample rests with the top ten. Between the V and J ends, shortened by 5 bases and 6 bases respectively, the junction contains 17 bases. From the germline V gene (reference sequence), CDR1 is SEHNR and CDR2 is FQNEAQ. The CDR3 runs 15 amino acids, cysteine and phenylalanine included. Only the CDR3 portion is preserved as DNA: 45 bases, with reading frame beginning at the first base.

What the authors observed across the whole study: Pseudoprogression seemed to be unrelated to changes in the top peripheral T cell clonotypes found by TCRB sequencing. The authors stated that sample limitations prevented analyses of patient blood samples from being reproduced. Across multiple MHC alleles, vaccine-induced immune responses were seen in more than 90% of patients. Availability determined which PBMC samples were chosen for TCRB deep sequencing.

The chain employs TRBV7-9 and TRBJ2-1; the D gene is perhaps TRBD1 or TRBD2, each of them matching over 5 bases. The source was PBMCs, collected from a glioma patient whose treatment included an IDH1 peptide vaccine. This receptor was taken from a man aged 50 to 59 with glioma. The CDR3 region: CASSPGTSWGNEQFF. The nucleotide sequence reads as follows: TGTGCCAGCAGCCCGGGGACCTCCTGGGGCAATGAGCAGTTCTTC.